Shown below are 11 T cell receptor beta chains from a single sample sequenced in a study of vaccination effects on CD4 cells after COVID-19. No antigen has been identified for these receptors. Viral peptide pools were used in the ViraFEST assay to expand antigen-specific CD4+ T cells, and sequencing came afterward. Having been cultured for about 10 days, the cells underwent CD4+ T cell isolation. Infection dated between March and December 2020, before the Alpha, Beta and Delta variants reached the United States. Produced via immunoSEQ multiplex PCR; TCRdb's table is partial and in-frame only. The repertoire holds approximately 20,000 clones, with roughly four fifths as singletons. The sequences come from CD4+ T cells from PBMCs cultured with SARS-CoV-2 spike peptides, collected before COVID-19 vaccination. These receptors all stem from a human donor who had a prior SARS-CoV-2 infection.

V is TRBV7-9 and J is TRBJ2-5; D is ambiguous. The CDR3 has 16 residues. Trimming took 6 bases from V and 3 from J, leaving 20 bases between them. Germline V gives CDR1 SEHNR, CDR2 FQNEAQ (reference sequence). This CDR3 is CASSPASSRYEETQYF. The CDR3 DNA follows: TGTGCCAGCAGTCCAGCCTCCTCTAGGTACGAAGAGACCCAGTACTTC.

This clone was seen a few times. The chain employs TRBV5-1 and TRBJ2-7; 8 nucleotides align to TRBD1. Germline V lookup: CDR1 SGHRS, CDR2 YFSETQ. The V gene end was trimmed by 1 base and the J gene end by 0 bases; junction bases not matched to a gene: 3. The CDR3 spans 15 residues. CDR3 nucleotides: TGCGCCAGCAGCTTGAATACAGGGGGCTCCTACGAGCAGTACTTC. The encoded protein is CASSLNTGGSYEQYF.

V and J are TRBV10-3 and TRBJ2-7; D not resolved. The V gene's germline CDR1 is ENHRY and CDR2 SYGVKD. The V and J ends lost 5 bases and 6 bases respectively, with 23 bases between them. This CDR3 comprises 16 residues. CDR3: CAISSYRAPDPSEQYF. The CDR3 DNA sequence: TGTGCCATCAGTTCTTACCGGGCCCCGGACCCGTCCGAGCAGTACTTC.

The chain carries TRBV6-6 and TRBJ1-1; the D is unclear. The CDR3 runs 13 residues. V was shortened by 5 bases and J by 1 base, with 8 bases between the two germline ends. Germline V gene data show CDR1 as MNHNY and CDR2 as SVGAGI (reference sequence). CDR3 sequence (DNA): TGTGCCAGCAGTCAATCCGGGAACACTGAAGCTTTCTTT. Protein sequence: CASSQSGNTEAFF.

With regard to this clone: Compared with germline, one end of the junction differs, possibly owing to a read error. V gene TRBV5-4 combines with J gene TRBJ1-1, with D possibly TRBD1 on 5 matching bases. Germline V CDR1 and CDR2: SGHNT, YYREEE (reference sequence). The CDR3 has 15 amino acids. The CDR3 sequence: CASCFGRGGNTEAFF. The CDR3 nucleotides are TGTGCCAGCTGCTTCGGTCGGGGGGGGAACACTGAAGCTTTCTTT.

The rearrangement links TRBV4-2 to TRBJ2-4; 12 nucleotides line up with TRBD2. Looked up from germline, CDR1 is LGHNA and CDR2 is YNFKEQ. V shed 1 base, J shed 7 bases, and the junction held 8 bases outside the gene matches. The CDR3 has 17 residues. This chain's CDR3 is CASSQASLAGGNNIQYF. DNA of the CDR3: TGTGCCAGCAGCCAAGCGTCCCTAGCGGGGGGGAATAACATTCAGTACTTC.

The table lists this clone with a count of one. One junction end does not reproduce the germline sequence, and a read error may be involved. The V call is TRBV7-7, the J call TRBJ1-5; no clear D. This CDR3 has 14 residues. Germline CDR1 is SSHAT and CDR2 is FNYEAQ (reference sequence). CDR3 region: CASSLLPSNQPQHF. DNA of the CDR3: TGTGCTAGCAGCTTACTCCCGAGCAATCAGCCCCAGCATTTT.

CDR3 sequence: CASSLAGTVNSPLHF. DNA of the CDR3: TGTGCCAGCAGCTTGGCCGGGACGGTGAATTCACCCCTCCACTTT. The chain employs TRBV5-5 and TRBJ1-6; perhaps TRBD1 as D (5 bases). Trimming took off 0 bases at V and 7 bases at J, with 11 bases between the two ends. From germline, CDR1 is SGHKS and CDR2 YYEKEE (reference sequence). The CDR3 spans 15 residues.

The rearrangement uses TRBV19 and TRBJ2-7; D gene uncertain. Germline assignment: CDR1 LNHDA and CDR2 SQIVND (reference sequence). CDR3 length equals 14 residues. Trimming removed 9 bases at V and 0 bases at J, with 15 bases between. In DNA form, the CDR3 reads TGTGCCAGCCCTTCGGTAAGCGACTCCTACGAGCAGTACTTC. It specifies CASPSVSDSYEQYF.

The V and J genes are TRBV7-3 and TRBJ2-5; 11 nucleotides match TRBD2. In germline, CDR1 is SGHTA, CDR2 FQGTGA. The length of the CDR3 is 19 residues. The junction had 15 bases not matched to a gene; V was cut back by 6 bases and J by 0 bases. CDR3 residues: CASSVSGRAGGIHQETQYF. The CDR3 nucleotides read TGTGCCAGCAGTGTTAGCGGGAGGGCCGGAGGGATCCACCAAGAGACCCAGTACTTC.

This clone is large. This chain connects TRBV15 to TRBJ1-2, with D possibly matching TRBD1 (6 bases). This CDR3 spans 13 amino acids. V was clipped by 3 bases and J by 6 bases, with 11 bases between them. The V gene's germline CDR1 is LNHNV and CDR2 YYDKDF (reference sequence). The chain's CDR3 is CATSSRGADGYTF. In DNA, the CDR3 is TGTGCCACCAGCAGTCGGGGGGCGGATGGCTACACCTTC.